The rows below give T cell receptor beta chains drawn from one sample of a study of human T cells and chemical hapten exposure. TCRdb reprocessed the RACE reads via MiXCR and lists one record per CDR3 protein. This table has about 99,000 distinct CDR3 sequences, under 15% appearing once. This sample comprised whole blood, obtained in connection with sensitization to the hapten diphenylcyclopropenone (DPC). All receptors derive from a woman aged 40 to 49 with alopecia areata. Some clones in this sample may be carry-over from other donors' samples. CDR3s leave out the opening cysteine and the closing phenylalanine or tryptophan. The order of the fields is V gene, clone size, CDR3 protein. Clone size appears in some rows only: once, few, many, or a class for an expanded clone.

v_gene: TRBV29-1; abundance: few; CDR3aa: SGGGDSYNEQF
v_gene: TRBV6-4; abundance: few; CDR3aa: ASSPGTGVTEAF
v_gene: TRBV7-2; abundance: .; CDR3aa: ASSLVGGIDEQY
v_gene: TRBV29-1; abundance: many; CDR3aa: SVSSSETQY
v_gene: TRBV7-2; abundance: .; CDR3aa: VSSSWGTGLYETQY
v_gene: TRBV7-2; abundance: .; CDR3aa: ASSTSTGISYEQY
v_gene: TRBV5-1; abundance: few; CDR3aa: ASSSGDLNTEAF
v_gene: TRBV18; abundance: .; CDR3aa: ASSPRTGAEETQY
v_gene: TRBV2; abundance: .; CDR3aa: ASSAGTGGVEAF
v_gene: TRBV27; abundance: few; CDR3aa: ASSFYNEQF
v_gene: TRBV7-2; abundance: few; CDR3aa: ASRATGPSGEQY
v_gene: TRBV19; abundance: few; CDR3aa: ASLVGGSMNTEAF
v_gene: TRBV7-9; abundance: many; CDR3aa: ASSLAGSSGNTIY
v_gene: TRBV11-2; abundance: few; CDR3aa: ASSLYQGGYNEQF
v_gene: TRBV28; abundance: .; CDR3aa: ASSLGQNIQY
v_gene: TRBV6-1; abundance: .; CDR3aa: ASNVHQGSSSYEQY
v_gene: TRBV6-2/TRBV6-3; abundance: .; CDR3aa: ASRELSNEQY
v_gene: TRBV11-2; abundance: many; CDR3aa: ASSSWGTYNEQF
v_gene: TRBV7-6; abundance: many; CDR3aa: ASSLAGAGGHEQY
v_gene: TRBV7-2; abundance: few; CDR3aa: ASSLGGSVHEQF
v_gene: TRBV20-1; abundance: few; CDR3aa: SARPGLASGQF
v_gene: TRBV5-1; abundance: few; CDR3aa: ASSRMRREGFTDTQY
v_gene: TRBV7-8; abundance: .; CDR3aa: ASCLREGYNEQF
v_gene: TRBV7-9; abundance: few; CDR3aa: ASSFPGTGVNEQF
v_gene: TRBV7-2; abundance: few; CDR3aa: ASSLDMPGGPYEQY
v_gene: TRBV6-1; abundance: .; CDR3aa: ASSGREGSYNEQF
v_gene: TRBV12-3/TRBV12-4; abundance: few; CDR3aa: ASSRGSGETQY
v_gene: TRBV7-6; abundance: many; CDR3aa: ASSSDRQGSPLANVLT
v_gene: TRBV7-6; abundance: .; CDR3aa: ASSPRGSGNTIY
v_gene: TRBV28; abundance: many; CDR3aa: ASSYRGRNEQF
v_gene: TRBV29-1; abundance: few; CDR3aa: SADRGGTDTQY
v_gene: TRBV20-1; abundance: .; CDR3aa: SAVGRDTTFYGYT
v_gene: TRBV7-9; abundance: .; CDR3aa: ASSPPYYEQY
v_gene: TRBV4-3; abundance: few; CDR3aa: ASSQDHQGRVYNEQF
v_gene: TRBV9; abundance: few; CDR3aa: ASSVEGQSEAF
v_gene: TRBV29-1; abundance: many; CDR3aa: SVTGLAGGPPYEQY
v_gene: TRBV6-1; abundance: medium-sized; CDR3aa: ASSDQSSGANVLT
v_gene: TRBV4-1; abundance: few; CDR3aa: ASSQDPGTSIHEQY
v_gene: TRBV28; abundance: few; CDR3aa: ASSLFGQGRNEQF
v_gene: TRBV6-4; abundance: few; CDR3aa: ASSGLSGRDWF
v_gene: TRBV27; abundance: many; CDR3aa: ASSLYRGGEQY
v_gene: TRBV5-6; abundance: .; CDR3aa: ASSLVFTSGTQETQY
v_gene: TRBV9; abundance: .; CDR3aa: ASSGPTGFEQF
v_gene: TRBV20-1; abundance: few; CDR3aa: SAEDSTVDEQY
v_gene: TRBV4-1; abundance: few; CDR3aa: ASSLLGPNEKLF
v_gene: TRBV3-1; abundance: .; CDR3aa: ASSQDPHLGTGELF
v_gene: TRBV13; abundance: few; CDR3aa: ASSSTLAGYAYEQY
v_gene: TRBV9; abundance: many; CDR3aa: ASSVAWDRSHEQF
v_gene: TRBV11-1; abundance: many; CDR3aa: ASSLGRISYEQY
v_gene: TRBV20-1; abundance: few; CDR3aa: SARELAGSYEQY
v_gene: TRBV10-3; abundance: .; CDR3aa: AISEGGYEQY
v_gene: TRBV29-1; abundance: .; CDR3aa: SVGGDAYEQY
v_gene: TRBV11-2; abundance: .; CDR3aa: ASSLGTVFADTQY
v_gene: TRBV28; abundance: few; CDR3aa: ASSASPVYEQY
v_gene: TRBV7-3; abundance: .; CDR3aa: ASSSTGATGELF
v_gene: TRBV6-2/TRBV6-3; abundance: .; CDR3aa: ASKTQRTGEETQY
v_gene: TRBV20-1; abundance: few; CDR3aa: SARVPGVSYTEAF